The sequence of this TCR beta chain was determined in a study of STAT5B mutations in CD4+ large granular lymphocyte leukemia. Notes on the study in general: TRBV06-family usage was enriched in top patient clones (8/27) versus controls (2/35).

The V and J ends lost 1 base and 7 bases, in that order; junction bases with no gene match: 7. From germline, CDR1 is SGHTS and CDR2 YDEGEE. The CDR3 is 15 amino acids. Data came from immunoSEQ multiplex PCR; TCRdb stores just in-frame clones and leaves some out. Of nearly 20,000 clones listed, about 81% are singletons. Details on this clone: Its antigen is still unknown.

This clonotype originated in a human donor in good health. This chain joins TRBV5-8 and TRBJ1-2, with 10 positions matching TRBD1. Sequenced input: CD4+ T cells from blood buffy coats. The CDR3 coding sequence is TGTGCCAGCAGCTTGATGAGACAGGGGGCCGGTGGCTACACCTTC. This gives the protein CASSLMRQGAGGYTF. Variable domain in full (rest from reference TRBV5-8 and TRBJ1-2): EAGVTQSPTHLIKTRGQQATLRCSPISGHTSVYWYQQALGLGLQFLLWYDEGEERNRGNFPPRFSGRQFPNYSSELNVNALELEDSALYLCASSLMRQGAGGYTFGSGTRLTVV.